The 26 T cell receptor beta chains presented below share a single source sample, sequenced in a study of PD-1 blockade in classical Hodgkin lymphoma. Relapse after autologous stem cell transplantation occurred in every patient, and brentuximab vedotin exposure varied. Produced via immunoSEQ multiplex PCR; TCRdb's table is partial and in-frame only. The repertoire holds around 40,000 clones, with over 65% as singletons. This sample comprised peripheral blood mononuclear cells (PBMCs), obtained at baseline. The receptors were gathered from a human donor with classical Hodgkin lymphoma.

In its sample, this clone was seen a few times. V usage is TRBV20-1 and J usage is TRBJ2-3; weak D call: TRBD1 (6 bases). The CDR3 is made up of 11 amino acids. In germline, CDR1 is DFQATT, CDR2 SNEGSKA (reference sequence). The germline V and J ends were trimmed by 3 bases and 9 bases, with 10 bases remaining between them. The CDR3 spells CSAREGGTQYF. Here the CDR3 DNA reads TGCAGTGCTAGGGAAGGGGGAACGCAGTATTTT.

The chain combines TRBV2 with TRBJ2-7, with D maybe TRBD1 (5 bases). The CDR3 covers 14 residues. CDR1 SNHLY and CDR2 FYNNEI come from the germline V gene. Trimming left V 1 base short and J 12 bases short, with 19 bases between. The CDR3 bases are TGTGCCAGCAGTGAAGAGGTCCAGCTCCCTAGGGGGTACTTC. Residues: CASSEEVQLPRGYF.

This chain connects TRBV4-1 to TRBJ1-1, with TRBD1 matching over 8 bases. V gave up 1 base and J gave up 4 bases; unmatched junction bases: 8. From germline, CDR1 is MGHRA and CDR2 YSYEKL. This CDR3 has 16 residues. This chain's CDR3 is CASSQAGGAGSTEAFF. In DNA, the CDR3 is TGCGCCAGCAGCCAAGCAGGGGGCGCCGGAAGCACTGAAGCTTTCTTT.

The CDR3 coding sequence is TGTGCCAGCAGCACTGACAGGGTCGCCTACGAGCAGTACTTC. It encodes CASSTDRVAYEQYF. V gene TRBV11-2 combines with J gene TRBJ2-7; TRBD1 matches at 7 bases. The trim removed 5 bases at V and 2 bases at J, leaving 6 bases unmatched. CDR1 and CDR2 (germline): SGHAT, FQNNGV. This CDR3 is 14 amino acids long.

The genes are TRBV10-3 and TRBJ2-7; 8 bases are shared with TRBD1. V trimming: 6 bases; J trimming: 5 bases; junction bases outside the gene matches: 9. CDR1 and CDR2 (germline): ENHRY, SYGVKD. CDR3 length: 14 amino acids. In DNA, the CDR3 is TGTGCCATCAGCTCGACAGGGGCTATCCACGAGCAGTACTTC. Translation: CAISSTGAIHEQYF.

In the case of this clone: Sequence at one end of the junction differs from germline and may be a read error. The chain is built from TRBV20-1 and TRBJ2-5; D could derive from TRBD1 or TRBD2 (5 bases each). Germline V gene data show CDR1 as DFQATT and CDR2 as SNEGSKA (reference sequence). CDR3 size: 11 residues. CDR3 DNA sequence: TGCAGTGCCAGAGACCGGGGCTTGCAGTACTTC. Its protein is CSARDRGLQYF.

The chain carries TRBV5-3 and TRBJ2-5; D may be TRBD2 (6 bases). TRBV5-3 is recorded as an ORF, its role being uncertain. Trimming took 3 bases from V and 2 from J, leaving 14 bases between them. The CDR3 loop spans 15 amino acids. The CDR3 region is CARSSTPEGQETQYF. For the CDR3, the DNA is TGTGCCAGAAGCTCGACTCCGGAGGGACAAGAGACCCAGTACTTC.

The chain couples TRBV11-3 to TRBJ2-6; D is uncertain. The CDR3 covers 16 residues. Germline CDR1 is SGHNT and CDR2 is YENEEA. V dropped 5 bases and J dropped 0 bases, with 11 bases sitting between them. The CDR3 sequence: CASSHRANSGANVLTF. Written as DNA, the CDR3 is TGTGCCAGCAGCCATCGAGCGAACTCTGGGGCCAACGTCCTGACTTTC.

The rearrangement links TRBV27 to TRBJ1-5; maybe TRBD1 (5 bases). Germline CDR1 MNHEY, CDR2 SMNVEV (reference sequence). V lost 5 bases to trimming and J lost 4 bases, with 12 bases between them. The CDR3 is made up of 14 amino acids. DNA for the CDR3: TGTGCCAGCAGTGAGTTCGGGGGAAATCAGCCCCAGCATTTT. This encodes CASSEFGGNQPQHF.

The rearrangement uses TRBV13 and TRBJ2-3; the match to TRBD2 covers 7 bases. Germline CDR1 PRHDT, CDR2 FYEKMQ (reference sequence). This CDR3 has 17 amino acids. J was trimmed by 1 base and V by 4 bases; bases with no gene match: 11. The CDR3 sequence: CASSSRLAGGGTDTQYF. The CDR3 DNA is TGTGCCAGCAGCTCCCGTTTAGCGGGTGGGGGCACAGATACGCAGTATTTT.

This rearrangement joins TRBV7-2 to TRBJ2-4, with D tentatively TRBD1 or TRBD2 (6 bases each). Germline V gene lookup returns CDR1 SGHTA and CDR2 FQGNSA. This CDR3 spans 15 amino acids. V dropped 4 bases and J dropped 9 bases, with 19 bases sitting between them. The CDR3 DNA reads as TGTGCCAGCAGCTCCCTAGGGGGGTCCTTGGGCATTCAGTACTTC. Translated: CASSSLGGSLGIQYF.

Only a few counts were recorded for this clone. This chain joins TRBV6-5 and TRBJ2-3; no clear D gene. The CDR3 contains 16 residues. Germline V gives CDR1 MNHEY, CDR2 SVGAGI. Deletions cut 2 bases from V and 6 bases from J, with 18 bases between. The CDR3 DNA is TGTGCCAGCAGTTACGGACGATCTAATCGGGCTGATACGCAGTATTTT. The encoded protein is CASSYGRSNRADTQYF.

J is TRBJ2-3 and V is TRBV7-6; TRBD1 aligns across 10 bases. After removal of 0 bases from V and 3 bases from J, the junction contained 6 bases not matched to a gene. Germline assignment: CDR1 SGHVS and CDR2 FNYEAQ. The CDR3 is 17 residues long. This CDR3 reads CASSLALRDRGTDTQYF. DNA of the CDR3: TGTGCCAGCAGCTTAGCGCTAAGGGACAGGGGAACAGATACGCAGTATTTT.

A note on this clone: A far more abundant clone sits one base away, making this likely a read error. The chain is built from TRBV5-6 and TRBJ2-3, with TRBD1 matching over 9 bases. The CDR3 has 15 amino acids. Germline V gene sequence: CDR1 SGHDT, CDR2 YYEEEE. After removal of 3 bases from V and 4 bases from J, the junction contained 6 bases not matched to a gene. CDR3 amino acids: CASSSGTGSADTQYF. Written as DNA, the CDR3 is TGTGCCAGCAGCTCTGGGACAGGGTCAGCAGATACGCAGTATTTT. Full variable domain (outside the CDR3, taken from reference TRBV5-6 and TRBJ2-3): DAGVTQSPTHLIKTRGQQVTLRCSPKSGHDTVSWYQQALGQGPQFIFQYYEEEERQRGNFPDRFSGHQFPNYSSELNVNALLLGDSALYLCASSSGTGSADTQYFGPGTRLTVL.

This clone was detected once. V is TRBV5-1 and J is TRBJ1-2; the match to TRBD1 covers 7 bases. The germline CDR1 and CDR2 sequences are SGHRS and YFSETQ. Unmatched junction bases numbered 8, after V lost 5 bases and J lost 4 bases. The CDR3 spans 14 residues. The CDR3 loop reads CASSRGGAGYGYTF. CDR3 DNA sequence: TGCGCCAGCAGTCGAGGGGGCGCGGGCTATGGCTACACCTTC.

This clone has a handful of counts. The chain couples TRBV7-6 to TRBJ1-2, with TRBD1 matching 11 bases. J lost 6 bases, V lost 2 bases, and 5 bases had no gene match. Looked up from germline, CDR1 is SGHVS and CDR2 is FNYEAQ. CDR3 length: 15 amino acids. DNA for the CDR3: TGTGCCAGCAGCTTAAGGACAGGGGGCGCGGATGGCTACACCTTC. This translates into CASSLRTGGADGYTF. Complete variable domain (other parts from reference TRBV7-6 and TRBJ1-2): GAGVSQSPRYKVTKRGQDVALRCDPISGHVSLYWYRQALGQGPEFLTYFNYEAQQDKSGLPNDRFSAERPEGSISTLTIQRTEQRDSAMYRCASSLRTGGADGYTFGSGTRLTVV.

V gene TRBV27 combines with J gene TRBJ2-7; D perhaps matches TRBD1 (6 bases). V was pared by 2 bases and J by 4 bases, with 9 bases between. This CDR3 region has 13 residues. The germline V gene has CDR1 MNHEY and CDR2 SMNVEV (reference sequence). CDR3 region: CASSLHRAYEQYF. The DNA for the CDR3 is TGTGCCAGCAGTTTACACAGGGCATACGAGCAGTACTTC.

The chain is built from TRBV28 and TRBJ2-5, with 12 bases aligning to TRBD2. The DNA end lines up better with TRBJ2-7; the J call may be wrong. Germline CDR1 MDHEN, CDR2 SYDVKM. The CDR3 runs to 17 residues. As DNA, the CDR3 is TGTGCCAGCAACCGGGCGCTAGCGGGAGGGGGGGAATACGAGCAGTACTTC. It codes for CASNRALAGGGEYEQYF.

With regard to this clone: This CDR3 is also generated by other DNA sequences in the sample. V usage is TRBV27 and J usage is TRBJ2-1; 12 nucleotides agree with TRBD2. This CDR3 is 15 amino acids long. Germline V CDR1 and CDR2: MNHEY, SMNVEV (reference sequence). Trimming at V came to 3 bases and at J to 4 bases, leaving 1 base not matched to a gene. The CDR3 sequence is CASSFGLAGYNEQFF. CDR3 DNA sequence: TGTGCCAGCAGTTTCGGACTAGCGGGGTACAATGAGCAGTTCTTC.

The rearrangement links TRBV13 to TRBJ2-7; 9 bases line up with TRBD1. V lost 3 bases and J lost 2; bases outside the gene matches: 5. The CDR3 runs 15 residues. The germline V gene has CDR1 PRHDT and CDR2 FYEKMQ (reference sequence). The CDR3 here is CASSLRGQGPYEQYF. CDR3 DNA: TGTGCCAGCAGCTTGAGGGGACAGGGTCCCTACGAGCAGTACTTC.

The rearrangement uses TRBV18 and TRBJ1-2; 9 bases are a match to TRBD1. Germline lookup yields CDR1 KGHSH and CDR2 LQKENI. With V trimmed by 2 bases and J by 3 bases, 4 bases remained unmatched. CDR3 size: 15 residues. For the CDR3, the DNA is TGTGCCAGCTCACCAGGGACAGGGCAGGACTATGGCTACACCTTC. Its protein product is CASSPGTGQDYGYTF.

This clone was detected a few times. The CDR3 spells CASSLAETQYF. In DNA form, the CDR3 reads TGTGCCAGCAGCTTAGCGGAGACCCAGTACTTC. This chain uses TRBV7-8 with TRBJ2-5; D gene uncertain. V lost 0 bases, J lost 5 bases, and 1 base lay in between. Germline CDR1 and CDR2: SGHVS and FQNEAQ. CDR3 length: 11 amino acids.

This clone occurred a few times. This CDR3 is also generated by other DNA sequences in the sample. This chain uses TRBV19 with TRBJ1-2; D uncertain. V lost 3 bases to trimming and J lost 9 bases, with 11 bases between them. The germline CDR1 and CDR2 sequences are LNHDA and SQIVND (reference sequence). This CDR3 region has 12 residues. This chain's CDR3 is CASSINRISYTF. In DNA, the CDR3 is TGTGCCAGTAGTATCAACAGAATAAGCTACACCTTC.

This chain connects TRBV7-3 to TRBJ2-2; D gene unclear. The germline V gene encodes CDR1 SGHTA and CDR2 FQGTGA. V lost 1 base, J lost 8 bases, and 17 bases lay in between. CDR3 length: 16 amino acids. CDR3 in amino acids: CASSLNTPGNSGELFF. In nucleotides, the CDR3 is TGTGCCAGCAGCTTAAACACCCCTGGGAACTCGGGGGAGCTGTTTTTT.

The V call is TRBV4-1, the J call TRBJ2-7; D remains unclear. Trimming cost V 0 bases and J 8 bases, with 8 bases left between them. CDR1 is MGHRA and CDR2 is YSYEKL in the germline V gene. CDR3 length: 12 residues. The CDR3 region has the DNA TGCGCCAGCAGCCAAGATGGATTGAAGCAGTACTTC. Its protein is CASSQDGLKQYF.

J is TRBJ2-7 and V is TRBV2; a weak D match, TRBD1 (5 bases). The V end lost 3 bases, the J end lost 5 bases, and 8 bases lay between the germline ends. The CDR3 spans 12 residues. The germline gives CDR1 SNHLY, CDR2 FYNNEI. CDR3 sequence reads: CASSDRVDEQYF. CDR3 DNA sequence: TGTGCCAGCAGTGACAGGGTCGACGAGCAGTACTTC.